The 2 T cell receptor beta chains in this list originate from one sample, sequenced in a study of memory CD4+ T cells and cytomegalovirus serostatus. The sort gate was single viable CD3+CD4+CD8-CD45RO+ cells for memory CD4+ T cells. Data came from immunoSEQ multiplex PCR; TCRdb stores just in-frame clones and leaves some out. The repertoire has 35,000 to 55,000 clones, 60% to 80% of them found once; the top ten carry nearly 0.95%. Sequencing used memory CD4+ T cells from blood. These TCRs come from an adult in good health and CMV-seronegative.

V usage is TRBV4-3 and J usage is TRBJ2-7; weak D call: TRBD1 (5 bases). CDR1 and CDR2 (germline): LGHNA, YSLEER. The CDR3 extends over 14 amino acids. The V end was cut by 4 bases, the J end by 3 bases, with 13 bases between. CDR3 bases: TGCGCCAGCAGCCGCCTCCTAACAGGCTACGAGCAGTACTTC. As protein: CASSRLLTGYEQYF.

The chain uses TRBV7-9 and TRBJ2-3; the D gene is possibly TRBD2 (5 bases). The CDR3 is 14 amino acids. Germline V gene data show CDR1 as SEHNR and CDR2 as FQNEAQ (reference sequence). V lost 5 bases, J lost 4 bases, and 13 bases lay in between. The CDR3 bases are TGTGCCAGCAGCACCCAGCGGAACCCAGATACGCAGTATTTT. Protein product: CASSTQRNPDTQYF. The full variable domain, in which reference TRBV7-9 and TRBJ2-3 provide the parts outside the CDR3, is DTGVSQNPRHKITKRGQNVTFRCDPISEHNRLYWYRQTLGQGPEFLTYFQNEAQLEKSRLLSDRFSAERPKGSFSTLEIQRTEQGDSAMYLCASSTQRNPDTQYFGPGTRLTVL.